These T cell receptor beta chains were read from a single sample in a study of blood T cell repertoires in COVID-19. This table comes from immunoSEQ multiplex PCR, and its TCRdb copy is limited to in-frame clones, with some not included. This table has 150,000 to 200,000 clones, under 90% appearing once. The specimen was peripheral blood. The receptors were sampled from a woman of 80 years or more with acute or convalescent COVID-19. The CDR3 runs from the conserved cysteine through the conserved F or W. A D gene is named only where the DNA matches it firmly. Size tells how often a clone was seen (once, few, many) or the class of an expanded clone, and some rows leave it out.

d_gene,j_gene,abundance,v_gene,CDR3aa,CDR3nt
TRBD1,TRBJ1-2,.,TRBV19,CASSLGTGGPYGYTF,TGTGCCAGTAGTCTCGGGACAGGGGGCCCCTATGGCTACACCTTC
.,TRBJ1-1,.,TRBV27,CASRSGGRTEAFF,TGTGCCAGCAGATCGGGAGGGCGAACTGAAGCTTTCTTT
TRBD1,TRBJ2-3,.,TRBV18,CASSHRGSDTQYF,TGTGCCAGCTCCCACAGGGGGAGCGATACGCAGTATTTT
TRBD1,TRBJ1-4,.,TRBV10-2,CASRAGTGEKLFF,TGCGCCAGCAGGGCCGGGACAGGGGAAAAACTGTTTTTT
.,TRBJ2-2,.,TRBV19,CASRQRTTGELFF,TGTGCCAGCCGGCAGCGGACCACCGGGGAGCTGTTTTTT
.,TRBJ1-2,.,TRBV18,CASSPGPNLSTNYGYTF,TGTGCCAGCTCCCCAGGGCCCAACCTTTCGACTAACTATGGCTACACCTTC
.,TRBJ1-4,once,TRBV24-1,CATSLGTNEKLFF,TGTGCCACCTCGCTGGGCACTAATGAAAAACTGTTTTTT
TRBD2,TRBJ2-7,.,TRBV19,CASSAEAGVGYEQYF,TGTGCCAGTAGTGCAGAAGCGGGAGTAGGTTACGAGCAGTACTTC
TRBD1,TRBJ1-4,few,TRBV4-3,CASSQDPPTGWIEKLFF,TGCGCCAGCAGCCAAGACCCTCCGACAGGGTGGATTGAAAAACTGTTTTTT
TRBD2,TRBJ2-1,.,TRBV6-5,CASSSILAGGNNEQFF,TGTGCCAGCAGTTCCATACTAGCGGGGGGGAACAATGAGCAGTTCTTC
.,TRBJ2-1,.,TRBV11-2,CASSLRRISYNEQFF,TGTGCCAGCAGCTTACGGCGGATCTCCTACAATGAGCAGTTCTTC
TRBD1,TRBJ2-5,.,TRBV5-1,CASSSGTVQETQYF,TGCGCCAGCAGCTCCGGGACAGTTCAAGAGACCCAGTACTTC
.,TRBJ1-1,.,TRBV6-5,CATRDGIGFNTEAFF,TGTGCCACGAGAGACGGGATCGGGTTCAACACTGAAGCTTTCTTT
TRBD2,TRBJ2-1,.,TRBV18,CASSPLWTSGSVNEQFF,TGTGCCAGCTCACCACTCTGGACTAGCGGGAGTGTCAATGAGCAGTTCTTC
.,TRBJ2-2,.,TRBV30,CAWSVKGVTGELFF,TGTGCCTGGAGTGTAAAAGGGGTCACCGGGGAGCTGTTTTTT
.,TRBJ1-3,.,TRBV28,CASLGGGSGNTIYF,TGTGCCAGCTTAGGGGGTGGCTCTGGAAACACCATATATTTT
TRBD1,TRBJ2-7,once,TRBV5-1,CASSSGQGAYEQYF,TGCGCCAGCAGCTCGGGACAGGGGGCTTACGAGCAGTACTTC
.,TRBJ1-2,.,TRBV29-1,CSVEALMNRGGYTF,TGCAGCGTTGAAGCTTTAATGAATAGGGGTGGCTACACCTTC
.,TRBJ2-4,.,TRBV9,CASSVGLGGIQYF,TGTGCCAGCAGCGTAGGGCTAGGGGGCATTCAGTACTTC
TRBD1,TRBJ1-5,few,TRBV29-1,CSVLTGVNQPQHF,TGCAGCGTGCTAACAGGGGTCAATCAGCCCCAGCATTTT
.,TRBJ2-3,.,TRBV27,CASSEVRVADTQYF,TGTGCCAGCAGTGAGGTCAGGGTGGCAGATACGCAGTATTTT
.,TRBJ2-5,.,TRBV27,CASSLSPGQETQYF,TGTGCCAGCAGTTTATCCCCAGGGCAAGAGACCCAGTACTTC
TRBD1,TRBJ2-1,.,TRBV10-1,CASRRGQGSHNEQFF,TGCGCCAGCAGAAGAGGACAGGGTTCCCACAATGAGCAGTTCTTC
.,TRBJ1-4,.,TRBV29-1,CSVGEATNEKLFF,TGCAGCGTTGGCGAGGCGACTAATGAAAAACTGTTTTTT
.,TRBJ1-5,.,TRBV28,CASSFAGMNQPQHF,TGTGCCAGCAGTTTTGCAGGGATGAATCAGCCCCAGCATTTT
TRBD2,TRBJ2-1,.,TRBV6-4,CASSPRGDYYNEQFF,TGTGCCAGCAGCCCGCGGGGGGATTACTACAATGAGCAGTTCTTC
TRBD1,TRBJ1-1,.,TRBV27,CASTRDRNTEAFF,TGTGCCAGCACCCGGGACAGGAACACTGAAGCTTTCTTT
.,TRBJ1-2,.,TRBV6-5,CASSTRGGGYTF,TGTGCCAGCAGCACCCGGGGGGGTGGCTACACCTTC
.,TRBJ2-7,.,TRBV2,CASSKSSSYEQYF,TGTGCCAGCAGTAAATCGAGCTCCTACGAGCAGTACTTC
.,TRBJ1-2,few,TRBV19,CASSTDGLNYGYTF,TGTGCCAGTAGTACTGACGGACTTAACTATGGCTACACCTTC
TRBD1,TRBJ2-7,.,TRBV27,CASSQGTGAFEQYF,TGTGCCAGCAGCCAAGGGACAGGGGCCTTCGAGCAGTACTTC
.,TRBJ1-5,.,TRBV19,CASSIDRGAQHF,TGTGCCAGTAGTATAGATCGCGGAGCCCAGCATTTT
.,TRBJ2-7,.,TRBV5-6,CASSLGGLSYEQYF,TGTGCCAGCAGCTTGGGAGGGCTCTCCTACGAGCAGTACTTC
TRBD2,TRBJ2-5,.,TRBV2,CASNNGLAGGNRETQYF,TGTGCCAGCAACAACGGACTAGCGGGGGGTAATAGGGAGACCCAGTACTTC
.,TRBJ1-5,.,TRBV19,CASSPVEAGAINQPQHF,TGTGCCAGTAGCCCAGTGGAGGCAGGGGCAATTAATCAGCCCCAGCATTTT
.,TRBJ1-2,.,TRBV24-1,CATSDLIDGYTF,TGTGCCACCAGTGATTTAATAGATGGCTACACCTTC
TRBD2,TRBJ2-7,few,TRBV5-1,CASSLAGGTLSYEQYF,TGCGCCAGCAGCTTGGCCGGGGGGACCCTATCCTACGAGCAGTACTTC
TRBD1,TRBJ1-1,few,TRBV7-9,CASSLGRQGWTSEAFF,TGTGCCAGCAGCTTAGGCCGACAGGGGTGGACCTCTGAAGCTTTCTTT
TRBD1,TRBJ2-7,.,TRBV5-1,CASSLSLRQGASYEQYF,TGCGCCAGCAGCTTGTCCCTCCGACAGGGGGCCTCCTACGAGCAGTACTTC
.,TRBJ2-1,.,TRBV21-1,CASSKGRTSGGRNEQFF,TGTGCCAGCAGCAAAGGTCGGACTAGCGGGGGTCGGAATGAGCAGTTCTTC
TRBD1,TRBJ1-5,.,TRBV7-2,CASSFSGGQPQHF,TGTGCCAGCAGCTTTTCAGGGGGCCAGCCCCAGCATTTT
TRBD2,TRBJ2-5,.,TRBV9,CASSVESGSSGETQYF,TGTGCCAGCAGCGTAGAGAGCGGGAGTTCTGGGGAGACCCAGTACTTC
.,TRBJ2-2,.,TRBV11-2,CASSHRTNTGELFF,TGTGCCAGCAGCCACAGGACAAACACCGGGGAGCTGTTTTTT
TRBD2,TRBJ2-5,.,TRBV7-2,CASSLSGIKTQYF,TGTGCCAGCAGCCTTAGCGGGATCAAGACCCAGTACTTC
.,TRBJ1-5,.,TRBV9,CASLSGGIDQPQHF,TGTGCCAGCTTATCGGGGGGCATCGATCAGCCCCAGCATTTT
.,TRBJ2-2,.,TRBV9,CASSVGSGKDTGELFF,TGTGCCAGCAGCGTAGGTTCAGGGAAGGACACCGGGGAGCTGTTTTTT
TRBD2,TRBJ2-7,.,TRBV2,CASSESPTSGYEQYF,TGTGCCAGCAGTGAATCGCCGACTAGCGGCTACGAGCAGTACTTC
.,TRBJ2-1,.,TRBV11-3,CASSLGGLNPYNEQFF,TGTGCCAGCAGCCTCGGGGGGCTGAACCCCTACAATGAGCAGTTCTTC